The 27 T cell receptor beta chains in this list originate from one sample, sequenced in a study of Ad26.COV2.S vaccination and SARS-CoV-2 variants. Specified treatment: approximately 18 received Ad26.COV2.S at low or high dose, single or two shots; about 5 received placebo; per-sample allocation not given. Each sample was drawn 63 days after the first injection (of vaccine or placebo). Sequenced by immunoSEQ multiplex PCR; TCRdb stores in-frame clones only, minus some. This repertoire shows some 480,000 clones, around 88% found once; its top ten account for around 13%. This sample comprised peripheral blood, obtained in a trial of Ad26.COV2.S vaccine versus placebo. These receptors were taken from a person aged 18-65 years who received the Ad26.COV2.S COVID-19 vaccine or a placebo.

The CDR3 loop reads CASIEGGSADTQYF. In nucleotides, the CDR3 is TGTGCCAGCATCGAGGGAGGGTCAGCGGATACGCAGTATTTT. This chain uses TRBV28 with TRBJ2-3; 7 bases match TRBD2. V gave up 7 bases and J gave up 6 bases; unmatched junction bases: 10. The CDR3 loop spans 14 amino acids. Germline CDR1 is MDHEN and CDR2 is SYDVKM.

This chain uses TRBV18 with TRBJ2-7, with TRBD1 identical over 9 bases. Germline V gene sequence: CDR1 KGHSH, CDR2 LQKENI. This CDR3 region has 14 residues. V gave up 3 bases and J gave up 2 bases; unmatched junction bases: 2. CDR3 nucleotides: TGTGCCAGCTCACCCGGACAGGGGACCTACGAGCAGTACTTC. The encoded protein is CASSPGQGTYEQYF.

This clone came up once. The chain recombines TRBV29-1 with TRBJ2-3; TRBD2 aligns across 13 bases. Germline V CDR1 and CDR2: SQVTM, ANQGSEA. J was trimmed by 2 bases and V by 6 bases; bases with no gene match: 14. The length of the CDR3 is 18 residues. In nucleotides, the CDR3 is TGCAGCGTAACCCCCGGGACTAGCGGGAAACCGATCACAGATACGCAGTATTTT. It specifies CSVTPGTSGKPITDTQYF.

The rearrangement joins TRBV5-4 to TRBJ2-1; D remains ambiguous. This CDR3 spans 14 amino acids. Germline CDR1 SGHNT, CDR2 YYREEE (reference sequence). V shed 3 bases and J shed 9 bases, with 16 bases lying between them. CDR3 DNA: TGTGCCAGCAGCTCCAAAACCCTAGTATTTGAGCAGTTCTTC. Translation: CASSSKTLVFEQFF.

The chain carries TRBV4-2 and TRBJ2-7; TRBD2 agrees at 10 bases. The CDR3 spans 18 residues. CDR1 LGHNA and CDR2 YNFKEQ come from the germline V gene. J lost 2 bases, V lost 1 base, and 11 bases had no gene match. The CDR3 DNA reads as TGTGCCAGCAGCCAAGTAGCGGCTCTAGCGGGAGTTACCTACGAGCAGTACTTC. Its translation: CASSQVAALAGVTYEQYF.

This chain links TRBV7-8 with TRBJ2-6; 10 nucleotides match TRBD2. The CDR3 has 19 amino acids. Germline values: CDR1 SGHVS, CDR2 FQNEAQ. Unmatched junction bases numbered 6, after V lost 1 base and J lost 0 bases. The DNA of the CDR3 is TGTGCCAGCAGCTTAGTAGCGGGAGGCCGTTCCTCTGGGGCCAACGTCCTGACTTTC. It translates to CASSLVAGGRSSGANVLTF.

The rearrangement joins TRBV28 to TRBJ1-4; no clear D gene. This CDR3 contains 16 residues. V was shortened by 6 bases and J by 0 bases, with 14 bases between the two germline ends. Germline V CDR1 and CDR2: MDHEN, SYDVKM. The CDR3 region has the DNA TGTGCCAGCAGCCCGATGGGCCAAGCAACTAATGAAAAACTGTTTTTT. It codes for CASSPMGQATNEKLFF.

This clone was observed a single time. The chain carries TRBV7-3 and TRBJ2-3, with 8 bases aligning to TRBD2. V lost 5 bases, J lost 0 bases, and 4 bases stayed unmatched. The CDR3 contains 15 residues. Germline V gives CDR1 SGHTA, CDR2 FQGTGA. The CDR3 region has the DNA TGTGCCAGCAGCATTAGCGGGGCTAGCACAGATACGCAGTATTTT. This translates into CASSISGASTDTQYF.

The CDR3 region has the DNA TGTGCCAGTAGTATTACAGGGGTGGGAGAGACCCAGTACTTC. Amino acid sequence: CASSITGVGETQYF. The rearrangement uses TRBV19 and TRBJ2-5; 7 bases map to TRBD1. Germline CDR1 LNHDA, CDR2 SQIVND (reference sequence). This CDR3 has 14 residues. V was pared by 3 bases and J by 4 bases, with 5 bases of the junction left unmatched.

A note on this clone: Additional DNA sequences in this sample encode the identical CDR3. The CDR3, as DNA: TGTGCCAGCAGGGACAGGGACAATCAGCCCCAGCATTTT. Translated: CASRDRDNQPQHF. The chain uses TRBV28 and TRBJ1-5, with 8 bases aligning to TRBD1. CDR1 MDHEN and CDR2 SYDVKM come from the germline V gene. V gave up 6 bases and J gave up 3 bases; unmatched junction bases: 1. The CDR3 spans 13 residues.

This clone was picked up one time. This CDR3 is also generated by other DNA sequences in the sample. The V gene is TRBV12-3 or TRBV12-4, the J gene TRBJ1-5; D unclear. This CDR3 is built from 13 residues. Between the trimmed V and J ends, which lost 2 bases and 5 bases, there was a span of 7 bases. As DNA, the CDR3 is TGTGCCAGCAGTTTAACCGGAGATCAGCCCCAGCATTTT. Translation: CASSLTGDQPQHF.

V and J are TRBV27 and TRBJ2-1; 10 bases fit TRBD1. The germline CDR1 and CDR2 sequences are MNHEY and SMNVEV (reference sequence). This CDR3 has 16 residues. V shed 5 bases and J 8 bases; nucleotides not matched to a gene: 12. The CDR3 DNA reads as TGTGCCAGCAGTCTAGGAGGGACAGGGGTTTTCCATGAGCAGTTCTTC. Its translation: CASSLGGTGVFHEQFF.

This chain uses TRBV21-1 with TRBJ1-3; TRBD1, as called in the table, went unchecked against the DNA. TRBV21-1 constitutes a pseudogene. The CDR3 has 17 residues. CDR3 loop: CASSKGADRYSGNTIYF. CDR3 coding DNA: TGTGCCAGCAGCAAAGGGGCCGACAGGTACTCTGGAAACACCATATATTTT.

This clone has only one observation. J is TRBJ1-2 and V is TRBV30; 10 nucleotides align to TRBD1. The CDR3 runs 13 residues. V was pared by 4 bases and J by 8 bases, with 7 bases of the junction left unmatched. CDR1 and CDR2 (germline): GTSNPN, SVGIG (reference sequence). CDR3 DNA sequence: TGTGCCTGGAAACGACAGGGGGCGTGGGGCTACACCTTC. Its translation is CAWKRQGAWGYTF.

This chain links TRBV7-9 with TRBJ1-1, with unresolved D. CDR3 length: 15 amino acids. Trimming cost V 1 base and J 2 bases, with 11 bases left between them. Germline values: CDR1 SEHNR, CDR2 FQNEAQ (reference sequence). CDR3 protein: CASSLGQVSNTEAFF. CDR3 DNA sequence: TGTGCCAGCAGCTTAGGGCAGGTGTCAAACACTGAAGCTTTCTTT.

V gene TRBV7-2 combines with J gene TRBJ1-5; D possibly corresponds to TRBD1 (5 bases). The CDR3 is made up of 14 amino acids. The germline gives CDR1 SGHTA, CDR2 FQGNSA. V was trimmed by 5 bases and J by 3 bases, leaving 11 bases between them. The CDR3 here is CASSPGPINQPQHF. The CDR3 DNA sequence: TGTGCCAGCAGCCCGGGGCCTATCAATCAGCCCCAGCATTTT. The full variable domain, rest sourced from reference TRBV7-2 and TRBJ1-5, is GAGVSQSPSNKVTEKGKDVELRCDPISGHTALYWYRQSLGQGLEFLIYFQGNSAPDKSGLPSDRFSAERTGGSVSTLTIQRTQQEDSAVYLCASSPGPINQPQHFGDGTRLSIL.

The V gene is TRBV6-6, the J gene TRBJ2-7; D possibly matches TRBD1 or TRBD2 (5 bases each). Deletions cut 2 bases from V and 1 base from J, with 9 bases between. CDR3 length: 14 residues. The germline V gene encodes CDR1 MNHNY and CDR2 SVGAGI (reference sequence). This CDR3 reads CASSYEGRSYEQYF. CDR3 bases: TGTGCCAGCAGTTACGAGGGGCGATCCTACGAGCAGTACTTC.

The chain's CDR3 is CASSLRPPGGLSGANVLTF. DNA of the CDR3: TGTGCCAGCAGTCTCCGCCCCCCAGGGGGCCTCTCTGGGGCCAACGTCCTGACTTTC. The chain carries TRBV27 and TRBJ2-6; 8 bases map to TRBD1. Germline lookup yields CDR1 MNHEY and CDR2 SMNVEV (reference sequence). Unmatched junction bases numbered 12, after V lost 5 bases and J lost 0 bases. CDR3 length: 19 amino acids. Complete variable domain (other parts from reference TRBV27 and TRBJ2-6): EAQVTQNPRYLITVTGKKLTVTCSQNMNHEYMSWYRQDPGLGLRQIYYSMNVEVTDKGDVPEGYKVSRKEKRNFPLILESPSPNQTSLYFCASSLRPPGGLSGANVLTFGAGSRLTVL.

There are a few counts of this clone. The chain employs TRBV19 and TRBJ2-1, with TRBD1 as a possible D gene (5 bases). The germline V gene has CDR1 LNHDA and CDR2 SQIVND (reference sequence). The CDR3 has 15 residues. V lost 2 bases, J lost 3 bases, and 11 bases lay in between. CDR3 sequence (DNA): TGTGCCAGTAGTATAACTCAGGGTGTCTACAATGAGCAGTTCTTC. As protein: CASSITQGVYNEQFF. The full variable domain, rest sourced from reference TRBV19 and TRBJ2-1, is DGGITQSPKYLFRKEGQNVTLSCEQNLNHDAMYWYRQDPGQGLRLIYYSQIVNDFQKGDIAEGYSVSREKKESFPLTVTSAQKNPTAFYLCASSITQGVYNEQFFGPGTRLTVL.

This chain uses TRBV9 with TRBJ2-7, with D perhaps matching TRBD2 (6 bases). Looked up from germline, CDR1 is SGDLS and CDR2 is YYNGEE. The CDR3 runs to 15 residues. The V and J ends lost 3 bases and 3 bases respectively, with 16 bases between them. For the CDR3, the DNA is TGTGCCAGCAGCGCCGGGACCGGGACTTACTACGAGCAGTACTTC. This sequence encodes CASSAGTGTYYEQYF. Complete variable domain (other parts from reference TRBV9 and TRBJ2-7): DSGVTQTPKHLITATGQRVTLRCSPRSGDLSVYWYQQSLDQGLQFLIQYYNGEERAKGNILERFSAQQFPDLHSELNLSSLELGDSALYFCASSAGTGTYYEQYFGPGTRLTVT.

CDR3 sequence reads: CASSQDLRRGPEAFF. The CDR3 nucleotides are TGCGCCAGCAGCCAAGATCTTAGGAGGGGCCCTGAAGCTTTCTTT. The rearrangement links TRBV4-1 to TRBJ1-1; D is possibly TRBD1 (5 bases). The CDR3 length is 15 residues. V lost 0 bases to trimming and J lost 6 bases, with 14 bases between them. Germline V gene lookup returns CDR1 MGHRA and CDR2 YSYEKL.

The chain's CDR3 is CASSDSGADSYEQYF. The CDR3 region has the DNA TGTGCCAGTAGCGATTCCGGGGCCGACAGCTACGAGCAGTACTTC. The V call is TRBV19, the J call TRBJ2-7; D tentatively reads TRBD1 or TRBD2 (5 bases each). Trimming cost V 6 bases and J 3 bases, with 18 bases left between them. The CDR3 extends over 15 amino acids. Per the germline V gene, CDR1 is LNHDA and CDR2 is SQIVND (reference sequence).

V usage is TRBV28 and J usage is TRBJ2-7; no definite D call. Germline CDR1 is MDHEN and CDR2 is SYDVKM. The CDR3 loop spans 14 amino acids. Trimming took off 6 bases at V and 2 bases at J, with 14 bases between the two ends. DNA for the CDR3: TGTGCCAGCAGGCGTTTTGGTACTGCCTACGAGCAGTACTTC. This translates into CASRRFGTAYEQYF.

The chain joins TRBV7-9 to TRBJ1-2; D is perhaps TRBD1 (5 bases). Germline V gene lookup returns CDR1 SEHNR and CDR2 FQNEAQ (reference sequence). The CDR3 is 14 amino acids. Trimming left V 5 bases short and J 2 bases short, with 12 bases between. Here the CDR3 reads CASSPRRDNYGYTF. CDR3 DNA sequence: TGTGCCAGCAGCCCCCGCAGGGACAACTATGGCTACACCTTC.

The V call is TRBV27, the J call TRBJ2-1; D is ambiguous. CDR1 is MNHEY, CDR2 SMNVEV, per germline (reference sequence). V lost 0 bases, J lost 4 bases, and 19 bases lay in between. The CDR3 has 18 residues. CDR3 sequence reads: CASSLSIQPTPGYNEQFF. DNA of the CDR3: TGTGCCAGCAGTTTATCGATCCAGCCTACCCCTGGGTACAATGAGCAGTTCTTC.

V usage is TRBV6-2 or TRBV6-3 and J usage is TRBJ2-3, with D maybe TRBD2 (6 bases). Trimming removed 0 bases at V and 4 bases at J, with 14 bases between. The germline V gene has CDR1 MNHEY and CDR2 SVGEGT. This CDR3 region has 16 residues. In nucleotides, the CDR3 is TGTGCCAGCAGTTACTCGTTGCGGGATTTGCCAGATACGCAGTATTTT. It is translated as CASSYSLRDLPDTQYF.

The CDR3 DNA sequence: TGTGCCAGCAGCCATAGCGGGAGGGCTCATGAGCAGTTCTTC. Protein: CASSHSGRAHEQFF. The chain carries TRBV7-3 and TRBJ2-1, with 11 bases aligning to TRBD2. This CDR3 contains 14 residues. Germline V gene data show CDR1 as SGHTA and CDR2 as FQGTGA. The ends lost 5 bases at V and 8 bases at J; junction bases unmatched: 5.